The text below deals with one T cell receptor (beta chain). The CDR3 is 16 amino acids. Per germline, CDR1 LGHNA and CDR2 YNFKEQ. V was shortened by 2 bases and J by 1 base, with 12 bases between the two germline ends. The sample comes from a study of blood T cell repertoires in COVID-19. Study-wide context: The study drew acute and convalescent COVID-19 samples from the United States, Italy and Spain.

Here immunoSEQ multiplex PCR was the method, and the copy in TCRdb shows in-frame clones only, minus some. Of 25,000 to 40,000 clones in the sample, about 85% were seen once. The chain employs TRBV4-2 and TRBJ1-3; a possible D gene is TRBD1 (6 bases). The sample comprised peripheral blood. The receptor was derived from a woman aged 60-70 years with active COVID-19. The CDR3 here is CASSQSTGLSGNTIYF. In nucleotides, the CDR3 is TGTGCCAGCAGCCAAAGTACAGGGTTGTCTGGAAACACCATATATTTT.